These T cell receptor beta chains were read from a single sample in a study of blood T cell repertoires in COVID-19. Libraries were prepared by immunoSEQ multiplex PCR; TCRdb keeps only in-frame clonotypes and omits some of them. Among approximately 670,000 clones listed, about nine tenths were seen once. Source material: peripheral blood. The receptor set was obtained from a woman aged 18-35 years with acute or convalescent COVID-19. CDR3s include the opening cysteine and the closing phenylalanine or tryptophan. D genes are given only for firm matches. Clone size is given for some rows only: seen once, a few or many times, or a class if the clone is expanded.

>NA|NA|TRBJ1-2|TRBV19
CASSELYGYTF
TGTGCCAGTAGTGAGCTCTATGGCTACACCTTC
>NA|NA|TRBJ1-5|TRBV2
CASSEEGDSNQPQHF
TGTGCCAGCAGTGAAGAAGGAGACAGCAATCAGCCCCAGCATTTT
>TRBD1|NA|TRBJ2-3|TRBV9
CASSVATTGGFGTDTQYF
TGTGCCAGCAGCGTAGCTACGACAGGGGGCTTCGGCACAGATACGCAGTATTTT
>NA|NA|TRBJ1-1|TRBV5-1
CASSLVGDTEAFF
TGCGCCAGCAGCTTGGTAGGGGACACTGAAGCTTTCTTT
>NA|NA|TRBJ2-7|TRBV27
CASSPIPHSSVEQYF
TGTGCCAGCAGTCCTATACCCCATAGCTCTGTCGAGCAGTACTTC
>NA|NA|TRBJ1-3|TRBV7-9
CASSLVGGYTIYF
TGTGCCAGCAGCTTAGTGGGGGGATACACCATATATTTT
>TRBD1|NA|TRBJ2-1|TRBV5-1
CASSLGTGFLFF
TGCGCCAGCAGCTTGGGGACAGGGTTTCTGTTCTTC
>NA|NA|TRBJ1-4|TRBV18
CASSPRQSNEKLFF
TGTGCCAGCTCACCTAGACAGTCTAATGAAAAACTGTTTTTT
>TRBD1|few|TRBJ1-1|TRBV25-1
CASRTGRKSPPEAFF
TGTGCCAGCAGGACAGGGCGAAAGTCCCCGCCTGAAGCTTTCTTT
>NA|NA|TRBJ2-7|TRBV5-1
CASSPPSGTGDEQYF
TGCGCCAGCAGCCCCCCTTCAGGGACTGGCGACGAGCAGTACTTC
>NA|NA|TRBJ1-6|TRBV5-1
CASSSGPGESPLHF
TGCGCCAGCAGCTCTGGTCCGGGGGAGTCACCCCTCCACTTT
>TRBD1|NA|TRBJ1-4|TRBV5-6
CASSWGTGNEKLFF
TGTGCCAGCAGCTGGGGGACAGGTAATGAAAAACTGTTTTTT
>NA|NA|TRBJ2-5|TRBV5-1
CASSFGAQETQYF
TGCGCCAGCAGCTTCGGAGCCCAAGAGACCCAGTACTTC
>TRBD1|NA|TRBJ1-1|TRBV6-5
CASSSPQGAVTEAFF
TGTGCCAGCAGTTCCCCACAGGGGGCGGTAACTGAAGCTTTCTTT
>TRBD1|NA|TRBJ1-1|TRBV25-1
CASRGADRGAQVNTEAFF
TGTGCCAGCAGGGGAGCGGACAGGGGGGCCCAGGTGAACACTGAAGCTTTCTTT
>TRBD1|NA|TRBJ1-1|TRBV7-2
CASSLKTGATEAFF
TGTGCCAGCAGCCTAAAGACAGGGGCCACTGAAGCTTTCTTT
>NA|NA|TRBJ1-2|TRBV30
CAWSVNGGFGYTF
TGTGCCTGGAGTGTGAACGGTGGTTTTGGCTACACCTTC
>NA|NA|TRBJ1-2|TRBV28
CASSSRGKDYGYTF
TGTGCCAGCAGTTCTAGAGGCAAAGACTATGGCTACACCTTC
>NA|NA|TRBJ1-6|TRBV15
CATSPSGRDNSPLHF
TGTGCCACCAGCCCATCGGGTAGAGATAATTCACCCCTCCACTTT
>NA|NA|TRBJ2-7|TRBV3-1/TRBV3-2
CASSQGAAVSYEQYF
TGTGCCAGCAGCCAAGGAGCAGCGGTCTCCTACGAGCAGTACTTC
>NA|NA|TRBJ1-2|TRBV29-1
CSLPRRVCYGYTF
TGCAGCTTACCGCGGAGGGTCTGCTATGGCTACACCTTC
>NA|NA|TRBJ1-4|TRBV6-6
CASSYSKGWEKLFF
TGTGCCAGCAGTTACTCGAAGGGGTGGGAAAAACTGTTTTTT
>NA|once|TRBJ1-2|TRBV19
CASSIWGGRVLDYGYTF
TGTGCCAGTAGTATCTGGGGGGGCAGGGTATTGGACTATGGCTACACCTTC
>TRBD1|NA|TRBJ2-3|TRBV7-3
CASSSNPGQGAGDTQYF
TGTGCCAGCAGCTCCAACCCGGGACAGGGGGCTGGAGATACGCAGTATTTT
>NA|NA|TRBJ2-1|TRBV19
CASSMTGWAQQFF
TGTGCCAGTAGTATGACGGGGTGGGCACAGCAGTTCTTC
>TRBD1|NA|TRBJ1-2|TRBV4-2
CASSQGGGQEAYGYTF
TGTGCCAGCAGCCAAGGAGGGGGACAGGAAGCCTATGGCTACACCTTC
>TRBD1|NA|TRBJ1-5|TRBV5-1
CASSLGPGQGQPQHF
TGCGCCAGCAGCTTGGGTCCGGGACAGGGGCAGCCCCAGCATTTT
>NA|NA|TRBJ1-1|TRBV30
CAWSAPPVNTEAFF
TGTGCCTGGAGTGCCCCCCCGGTGAACACTGAAGCTTTCTTT
>TRBD1|NA|TRBJ1-2|TRBV6-2/TRBV6-3
CASSMDRGLGYTF
TGTGCCAGCAGTATGGACAGGGGGCTCGGCTACACCTTC
>NA|NA|TRBJ2-7|TRBV9
CASSAIGYEQYF
TGTGCCAGCAGCGCGATCGGGTACGAGCAGTACTTC
>NA|NA|TRBJ2-5|TRBV7-9
CATRGGGGETQYF
TGTGCCACCAGGGGGGGTGGTGGAGAGACCCAGTACTTC
>TRBD1|NA|TRBJ1-1|TRBV19
CASSLGQGIAEAFF
TGTGCCAGTAGTCTCGGACAGGGTATCGCTGAAGCTTTCTTT
>NA|NA|TRBJ1-3|TRBV4-1
CASSQELQARGGNTIYF
TGCGCCAGCAGCCAAGAGTTGCAGGCCCGGGGTGGAAACACCATATATTTT
>NA|NA|TRBJ1-1|TRBV5-1
CASSLVPGAGVSSEAFF
TGCGCCAGCAGCTTGGTCCCGGGGGCGGGGGTGAGTTCTGAAGCTTTCTTT
>NA|NA|TRBJ2-2|TRBV7-2
CASSLGLFTGELFF
TGTGCCAGCAGCTTAGGGCTCTTCACCGGGGAGCTGTTTTTT
>NA|NA|TRBJ1-5|TRBV28
CASKFLQGLNQPQHF
TGTGCCAGCAAGTTTCTCCAGGGGCTCAATCAGCCCCAGCATTTT
>NA|NA|TRBJ2-3|TRBV11-2
CASSFSYGQFSPDTQYF
TGTGCCAGCAGCTTCAGCTACGGACAGTTTAGCCCAGATACGCAGTATTTT
>NA|NA|TRBJ1-3|TRBV18
CASSPVGGIGNTIYF
TGTGCCAGCTCACCAGTAGGGGGAATCGGAAACACCATATATTTT
>NA|NA|TRBJ1-2|TRBV6-4
CASSASGGTF
TGTGCCAGCAGTGCCTCCGGGGGTACCTTC
>NA|NA|TRBJ1-1|TRBV6-5
CASSAVKNEAFF
TGTGCCAGCAGCGCGGTGAAGAATGAAGCTTTCTTT
>TRBD1|NA|TRBJ1-1|TRBV29-1
CSVTHRGMNTEAFF
TGCAGCGTTACCCACAGGGGAATGAACACTGAAGCTTTCTTT
>TRBD1|NA|TRBJ2-5|TRBV7-9
CASSLGTGGYQETQYF
TGTGCCAGCAGCCTAGGGACAGGGGGTTACCAAGAGACCCAGTACTTC
>NA|NA|TRBJ1-4|TRBV18
CASSPGGSTNEKLFF
TGTGCCAGCTCACCAGGGGGCTCAACTAATGAAAAACTGTTTTTT
>TRBD1|NA|TRBJ1-4|TRBV13
CASSLGDRYMGGNEKLFF
TGTGCCAGCAGCTTAGGGGACAGGTACATGGGTGGTAATGAAAAACTGTTTTTT
>NA|once|TRBJ1-1|TRBV5-4
CASSSGFLEEAFF
TGTGCCAGCAGCTCCGGTTTTTTAGAAGAAGCTTTCTTT
>NA|NA|TRBJ2-3|TRBV7-2
CASASADTQYF
TGTGCCAGCGCTAGCGCAGATACGCAGTATTTT
>NA|NA|TRBJ1-3|TRBV19
CASSRRGGNTIYF
TGTGCCAGTAGCCGGCGGGGAGGAAACACCATATATTTT
>NA|NA|TRBJ1-2|TRBV7-9
CASSLADRPGGYTF
TGTGCCAGCAGCTTAGCAGACAGGCCAGGGGGCTACACCTTC
>NA|NA|TRBJ1-2|TRBV2
CASSGYRGGDGYTF
TGTGCCAGCAGTGGGTATAGAGGGGGAGATGGCTACACCTTC
>NA|NA|TRBJ2-1|TRBV24-1
CATSSGADYNEQFF
TGTGCCACCAGTTCAGGTGCTGACTACAATGAGCAGTTCTTC
>TRBD1|NA|TRBJ2-7|TRBV2
CASSVQGAQTYEQYF
TGTGCCAGCAGTGTACAGGGGGCACAGACCTACGAGCAGTACTTC
>TRBD2|NA|TRBJ2-3|TRBV9
CASSPRAASGGVDTQYF
TGTGCCAGCAGCCCCCGGGCGGCTAGCGGGGGGGTAGATACGCAGTATTTT
>NA|NA|TRBJ1-2|TRBV10-3
CAISESEGTSITYGYTF
TGTGCCATCAGTGAGTCGGAAGGGACAAGTATCACCTATGGCTACACCTTC
>TRBD1|NA|TRBJ2-1|TRBV10-3
CAISESILPTGGIDNEQFF
TGTGCCATCAGTGAGTCGATTCTCCCTACAGGGGGCATCGACAATGAGCAGTTCTTC